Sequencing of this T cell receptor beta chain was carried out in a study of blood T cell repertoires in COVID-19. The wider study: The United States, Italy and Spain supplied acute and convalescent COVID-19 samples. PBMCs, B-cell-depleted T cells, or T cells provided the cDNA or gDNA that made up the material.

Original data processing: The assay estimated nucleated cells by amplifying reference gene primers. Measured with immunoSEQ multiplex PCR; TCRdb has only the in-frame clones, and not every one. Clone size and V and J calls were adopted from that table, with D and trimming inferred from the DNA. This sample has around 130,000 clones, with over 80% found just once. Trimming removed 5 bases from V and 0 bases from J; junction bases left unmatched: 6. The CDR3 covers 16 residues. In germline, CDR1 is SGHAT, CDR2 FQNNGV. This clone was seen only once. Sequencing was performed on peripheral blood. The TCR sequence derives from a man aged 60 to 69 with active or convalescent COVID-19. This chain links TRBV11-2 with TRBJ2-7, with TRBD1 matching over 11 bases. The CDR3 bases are TGTGCCAGCAGCGAAAAGGGACAGGGGGGCTCCTACGAGCAGTACTTC. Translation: CASSEKGQGGSYEQYF.